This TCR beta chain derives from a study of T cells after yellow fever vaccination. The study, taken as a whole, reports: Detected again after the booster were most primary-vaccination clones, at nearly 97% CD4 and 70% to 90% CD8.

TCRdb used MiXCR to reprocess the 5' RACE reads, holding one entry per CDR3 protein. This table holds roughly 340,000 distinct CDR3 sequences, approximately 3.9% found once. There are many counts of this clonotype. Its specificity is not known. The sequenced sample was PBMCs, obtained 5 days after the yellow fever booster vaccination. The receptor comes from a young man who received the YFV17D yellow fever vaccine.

In nucleotides, the CDR3 is TGTGCCAGCAGCTTAGGTCGTCGGGCCAACACCGGGGAGCTGTTTTTT. It is translated as CASSLGRRANTGELFF. The rearrangement joins TRBV11-2 to TRBJ2-2; D ambiguous. Germline V gene data show CDR1 as SGHAT and CDR2 as FQNNGV. Between the trimmed V and J ends, which lost 1 base and 2 bases, there was a span of 11 bases. This CDR3 is built from 16 residues.